These T cell receptor beta chains were read from a single sample in a study of blood T cell repertoires in COVID-19. Libraries were prepared by immunoSEQ multiplex PCR; TCRdb keeps only in-frame clonotypes and omits some of them. This repertoire shows 300,000 to 400,000 clones, approximately 86% found once; its top ten account for approximately 2.9%. The specimen sequenced was peripheral blood. These receptors all stem from a human donor in a cohort sampled during active COVID-19. Each CDR3 is given with its conserved first and last residue. The D gene is left open where the match is weak. Clone size, where shown, is once, few, many, or a class for clones that have expanded.

d_call	v_call	clone_size	j_call	cdr3_aa	cdr3_nt
NA	TRBV5-4	few	TRBJ2-7	CASSSRDISYEQYF	TGTGCCAGCAGCTCCCGAGACATTTCCTACGAGCAGTACTTC
NA	TRBV30	once	TRBJ1-6	CAWSVGLIHNSPLHF	TGTGCCTGGAGTGTAGGACTGATCCATAATTCACCCCTCCACTTT
NA	TRBV28	NA	TRBJ2-3	CAIQLGSSDTQYF	TGTGCCATTCAATTAGGGAGCTCGGATACGCAGTATTTT
NA	TRBV4-1	NA	TRBJ1-4	CASSQHAGVDNEKLFF	TGCGCCAGCAGCCAACACGCCGGAGTGGATAATGAAAAACTGTTTTTT
NA	TRBV5-4	NA	TRBJ2-1	CASSLQGVQGNEQFF	TGTGCCAGCAGCTTACAGGGAGTTCAGGGCAATGAGCAGTTCTTC
TRBD1	TRBV6-5	NA	TRBJ2-5	CASSLNGQGETQYF	TGTGCCAGCAGCTTAAATGGACAGGGAGAGACCCAGTACTTC
NA	TRBV7-2	NA	TRBJ1-1	CASSKQGAYTEAFF	TGTGCCAGCAGCAAACAGGGTGCGTACACTGAAGCTTTCTTT
NA	TRBV11-3	NA	TRBJ2-1	CASSPSSYNEQFF	TGTGCCAGCAGCCCTAGCTCCTACAATGAGCAGTTCTTC
NA	TRBV4-2	NA	TRBJ1-4	CASSQAQGRGNEKLFF	TGTGCCAGCAGCCAGGCTCAGGGACGGGGGAATGAAAAACTGTTTTTT
TRBD1	TRBV9	NA	TRBJ1-3	CASSVMERQGRVEVGNTIYF	TGTGCCAGCAGCGTGATGGAAAGACAGGGGAGGGTAGAGGTAGGAAACACCATATATTTT
NA	TRBV10-3	NA	TRBJ2-3	CAISDYSTDTQYF	TGTGCCATCAGTGACTATAGCACAGATACGCAGTATTTT
NA	TRBV5-1	NA	TRBJ2-5	CASSREAGLETQYF	TGCGCCAGCAGCCGCGAGGCGGGGTTGGAGACCCAGTACTTC
NA	TRBV24-1	NA	TRBJ2-5	CATSDLSGRQETQYF	TGTGCCACCAGTGATTTGTCTGGGCGCCAAGAGACCCAGTACTTC
NA	TRBV19	NA	TRBJ1-2	CASSISRQANGYTF	TGTGCCAGTAGTATATCGCGACAGGCTAATGGCTACACCTTC
TRBD1	TRBV6-5	NA	TRBJ1-2	CASSYSRDRGRGGYTF	TGTGCCAGCAGTTACTCCCGGGACAGGGGAAGGGGTGGCTACACCTTC
TRBD1	TRBV28	NA	TRBJ1-6	CASSLWLGTAISYNSPLHF	TGTGCCAGCAGTTTATGGTTGGGGACAGCGATCTCCTATAATTCACCCCTCCACTTT
TRBD1	TRBV28	NA	TRBJ1-2	CASSVGTGEAYGYTF	TGTGCCAGCTCTGTCGGGACAGGGGAAGCCTATGGCTACACCTTC
TRBD2	TRBV15	NA	TRBJ2-5	CATSGGGLAETQYF	TGTGCCACCAGCGGAGGTGGACTAGCGGAGACCCAGTACTTC
NA	TRBV25-1	NA	TRBJ1-1	CASSEFERFTGRGAEAFF	TGTGCCAGCAGTGAATTCGAGAGGTTCACGGGGAGAGGTGCTGAAGCTTTCTTT
NA	TRBV3-1/TRBV3-2	NA	TRBJ2-3	CASSQESQYKPPYLADTQYF	TGTGCCAGCAGCCAAGAGTCTCAGTACAAACCGCCATACCTTGCAGATACGCAGTATTTT
NA	TRBV9	NA	TRBJ2-2	CASRGEGEGVNTGELFF	TGTGCCAGCCGCGGAGAAGGGGAGGGGGTTAACACCGGGGAGCTGTTTTTT
TRBD2	TRBV4-1	NA	TRBJ2-7	CASSQNVPGTSGSYEQYF	TGCGCCAGCAGCCAAAACGTCCCCGGGACTAGCGGGAGTTACGAGCAGTACTTC
TRBD1	TRBV19	NA	TRBJ2-2	CASSIWDRGLRVPRTGELFF	TGTGCCAGTAGTATTTGGGACAGGGGGCTTAGGGTCCCTCGCACCGGGGAGCTGTTTTTT
TRBD2	TRBV7-2	NA	TRBJ2-5	CASSFPSGEVETQYF	TGTGCCAGCAGCTTTCCTAGCGGGGAGGTTGAGACCCAGTACTTC
NA	TRBV5-1	NA	TRBJ2-7	CASSLSVNEQYF	TGCGCCAGCAGCTTGAGCGTGAACGAGCAGTACTTC
NA	TRBV2	NA	TRBJ1-1	CASSQFTEAFF	TGTGCCAGCAGTCAGTTCACTGAAGCTTTCTTT
NA	TRBV12-3/TRBV12-4	NA	TRBJ2-5	CASTRGPGVTQYF	TGTGCCAGCACAAGGGGCCCGGGGGTGACCCAGTACTTC